This TCR beta chain was recovered during a study of T cell repertoires in cytomegalovirus infection. Study-wide background: Based on public TCR beta signatures, there were indications of CMV infection and of a matching HLA type. Whole-study findings and limits: Cumulative public TCR beta family frequency identified CMV carriers with the relevant HLA.

TCRdb independently ran MiXCR on the reads; one entry per CDR3 protein. The sample shows some 320,000 distinct CDR3 sequences, 8% to 10% of them seen only once. This clonotype has ten or more counts. Its target is not known. Sequences were obtained from PBMCs. The TCR originated in a human donor in good health (CMV status not recorded). Some clones in this sample may be carry-over from other donors' samples.

The CDR3 DNA sequence: TGTGCCAGCAGCCCAAGGGAGACCCAGTACTTC. Its protein is CASSPRETQYF. The chain links TRBV18 to TRBJ2-5; unclear D gene. The germline V gene has CDR1 KGHSH and CDR2 LQKENI. V was cut by 8 bases and J by 5 bases, with 9 bases left in between. This CDR3 is built from 11 residues.